This T cell receptor beta chain was sequenced in a study of T-cell memory formation after mild COVID-19. Across the whole study: There were largely donor-specific TCR clusters. General study results and limits: For contracting clones, CD4+ ones sat mainly in CM and EM, CD8+ in EMRA. Clones contracting day 15 to 85 were balanced CD4/CD8; later expanders leaned CD4+.

From the 5' RACE reads, TCRdb called clonotypes with MiXCR, one entry per CDR3 protein. The data hold over 350,000 distinct CDR3 sequences, with 16% observed a single time. Germline V gene lookup returns CDR1 MNHEY and CDR2 SVGAGI. The trim removed 7 bases at V and 4 bases at J, leaving 9 bases unmatched. CDR3 length: 15 amino acids. As to this clonotype: No antigen is known for it.

J is TRBJ2-1 and V is TRBV6-5; 8 bases are a match to TRBD2. Sample: PBMCs or a T cell subset sorted from them (not recorded which). This TCR came from a man aged 18 to 35 who had mild COVID-19 (a few samples of this study predate the infection). Cell type and time point are not known. CDR3 sequence: CASIAAGASYNEQFF. The CDR3 nucleotides read TGTGCCAGCATCGCAGCGGGGGCCTCGTACAATGAGCAGTTCTTC.